The subject of this entry is one T cell receptor beta chain. Its antigen is not yet known. The sample holds no much larger clone one base away, and base qualities are not on file. This sample's treatment or condition label indicates: about 20 received Ad26.COV2.S at low or high dose, single or two shots; a few received placebo; per-sample allocation not given. For vaccine and placebo recipients, the sequenced repertoires came from samples collected on day 63 after the first injection. Cohort 1b enrolled roughly 25 adults aged 18-55 years at a single site in Boston, USA, between 29 July and 7 August 2020. As a vaccine, Ad26.COV2.S was a replication-incompetent adenovirus type 26 vector that expressed a prefusion-stabilized SARS-CoV-2 spike protein derived from the original Wuhan strain. This entry comes from a study of Ad26.COV2.S vaccination and SARS-CoV-2 variants (dated by TCRdb to the early 2020s). Concerning the study at large: Vaccine-arm donors were drawn from COV1001, a multicentre, randomized, double-blind, placebo-controlled phase I-IIa trial of Ad26.COV2.S in healthy adults. Dosing of Ad26.COV2.S was intramuscular, at either 5x10^10 or 1x10^11 viral particles, delivered as one shot or as two shots spaced 56 days apart. TCRbeta repertoire sequencing was used to assess the specificity and breadth of SARS-CoV-2-reactive T cell receptors after Ad26.COV2.S vaccination. A total of around 32 samples were included in the TCR-sequenced set, comprising 19 Ad26.COV2.S vaccine recipients, 5 placebo recipients and 8 SARS-CoV-2 convalescent individuals. Participants in the trial were split at random into five groups of five each, receiving low-dose or high-dose Ad26.COV2.S once or twice, or else placebo on both occasions. Investigators remained blinded to trial group allocation during experiments and outcome assessment. What the study reported, not specific to this receptor: Comparable non-spike TCR breadth was observed between vaccine and placebo recipients, consistent with only spike being contained in the vaccine. The authors noted that total T cell responses may have been underestimated by the TCR breadth and depth analyses. The study lacked the statistical power to compare responses across vaccine doses or regimens. Higher spike-specific TCR breadth was observed in Ad26.COV2.S recipients than in placebo recipients (P = 0.0014). After vaccination, substantial breadth of spike-specific CD8+ and CD4+ T cell responses was reported.

Taken from the germline V gene, the CDR1 and CDR2 loops are SGDLS and YYNGEE. The CDR3 runs 14 amino acids, cysteine and phenylalanine included. Of all the DNA, just the CDR3 is kept, 42 bases in frame from base 1. V gives up 7 bases and J gives up 4 bases, and the segment between their germline ends measures 15 bases. The immunoSEQ Assay was used to sequence TCRbeta CDR3 regions. After extraction, genomic DNA underwent amplification by bias-controlled multiplex PCR, followed by high-throughput sequencing. On the authors' methods: To quantify the absolute abundance of every unique TCRbeta CDR3 region, sequences were collapsed and filtered. T cell fraction was estimated by normalizing TCRbeta template counts to usable DNA, which was measured by amplifying reference genes present in all nucleated cells. Repertoire TCRs were annotated as SARS-CoV-2-specific by exact matching of V gene, CDR3 amino acid sequence and J gene to a known reactive TCR set. The reference SARS-CoV-2 TCR set came from MIRA and was filtered for enrichment in COVID-19-positive ImmuneCODE repertoires, removing public or cross-reactive TCRs. Using the MIRA antigens, annotated TCRs were further analysed by specific ORF or by position within an ORF. Breadth was defined as the number of annotated unique rearrangements divided by the total number of unique productive rearrangements, and depth was defined as the summed frequency of the annotated unique rearrangements. Group comparisons of TCR breadth used two-sided Wilcoxon rank-sum tests. TCRdb obtained this table from immuneACCESS and retained in-frame rearrangements with V and J assigned. These tables miss some clones; where compared with another copy, unresolved V genes account for less than half of the shortfall, and the remainder is unexplained. The V and J calls and clone size were taken over from that table, and D and trimming were inferred from the DNA. This sample gives about 350,000 clones in total; about 89% of them show up just once. The ten top clones hold about 4.6% of the sample.

The chain uses TRBV9 and TRBJ1-5, and perhaps TRBD1 as D gene, on 5 matching bases. The source of this sequence is a person between 18 and 60 years old who received the Ad26.COV2.S COVID-19 vaccine or a placebo. Sequenced material: peripheral blood, taken in a trial of Ad26.COV2.S vaccine versus placebo. The DNA sequence is given as TGTGCCAGCGGGCAGGGACCTAAAAATCAGCCCCAGCATTTT. This is translated as CASGQGPKNQPQHF.